This TCR beta chain was profiled in a study of T cell responses to AZD1222 COVID-19 vaccine. CDR1 is LGHDT, CDR2 YNNKEL, per germline (reference sequence). V was clipped by 0 bases and J by 12 bases, with 9 bases between them. CDR3 length equals 12 residues. For this clone: Antigen specificity is unknown.

Profiled with immunoSEQ multiplex PCR; TCRdb holds only in-frame clones, not every one. This repertoire shows approximately 150,000 clones, approximately 90% found once; its top ten account for approximately 3%. Findings and limits, study-wide: Compared with day 0, the breadth and depth of the Spike-specific TCR repertoire rose significantly after two doses of AZD1222. The peak T cell response came first, and repertoires were sampled only after it.

The rearrangement joins TRBV3-1 (or the pseudogene TRBV3-2) to TRBJ2-1; D may correspond to TRBD1 or TRBD2 (5 bases each). This material consisted of peripheral blood, taken on day 0 of AZD1222 vaccination. The clonotype was recovered from an adult in good health. This CDR3 is CASSQDQGRQFF. CDR3 DNA: TGTGCCAGCAGCCAAGATCAGGGACGGCAGTTCTTC.